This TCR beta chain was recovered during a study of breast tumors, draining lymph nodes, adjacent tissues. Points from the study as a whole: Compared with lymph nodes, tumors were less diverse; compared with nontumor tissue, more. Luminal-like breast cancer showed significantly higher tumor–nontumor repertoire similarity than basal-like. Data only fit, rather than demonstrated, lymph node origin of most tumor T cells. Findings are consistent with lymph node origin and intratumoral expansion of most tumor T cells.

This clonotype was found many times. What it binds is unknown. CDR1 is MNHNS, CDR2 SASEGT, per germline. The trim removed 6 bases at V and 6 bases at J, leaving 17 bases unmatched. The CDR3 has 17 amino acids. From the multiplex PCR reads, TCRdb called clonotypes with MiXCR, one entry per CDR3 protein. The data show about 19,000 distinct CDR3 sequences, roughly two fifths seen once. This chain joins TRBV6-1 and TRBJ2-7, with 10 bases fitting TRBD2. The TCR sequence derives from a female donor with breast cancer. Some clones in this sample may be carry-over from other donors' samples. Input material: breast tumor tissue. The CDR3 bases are TGTGCCAGCAGGGCTCGAGGGACTAGCGTGACCTCCGCCGAGCAGTACTTC. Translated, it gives CASRARGTSVTSAEQYF.